The 27 T cell receptor beta chains below come from one sample, sequenced in a study of vaccination and CD4 T cells after COVID-19. Antigens of these TCRs are unknown. Sequenced with the Oncomine TCR Beta short-read assay was DNA taken from cultured CD4+ T cells. TCRdb used MiXCR to reprocess the PCR reads, holding one entry per CDR3 protein. The top ten hold 40% of the sample, which has roughly 8,500 distinct CDR3 sequences, 51% seen once. Treatment described: approximately nine-day PBMC culture with coronavirus spike peptide pools or control peptides (ViraFEST assay). The source material was CD4+ T cells from blood, cultured in vitro. Receptors originate from a human donor who had recovered from COVID-19.

The genes are TRBV20-1 and TRBJ1-6, with a weak D call TRBD1 (6 bases). This CDR3 region has 13 residues. V dropped 3 bases and J dropped 14 bases, with 17 bases sitting between them. The germline gives CDR1 DFQATT, CDR2 SNEGSKA (reference sequence). The CDR3 coding sequence is TGCAGTGCTAGGCGTACAGGGCTTCGGGCCCTCCACTTT. Amino acid sequence: CSARRTGLRALHF.

The rearrangement joins TRBV18 to TRBJ1-4; D uncertain. V lost 3 bases, J lost 4 bases, and 6 bases lay in between. The CDR3 runs to 13 residues. Germline-derived CDR1 and CDR2 are KGHSH and LQKENI. This chain's CDR3 is CASSPRSNEKLFF. CDR3 in DNA: TGTGCCAGCTCACCGCGCAGTAATGAAAAACTGTTTTTT.

The rearrangement uses TRBV20-1 and TRBJ2-3; D is perhaps TRBD2 (6 bases). Germline-derived CDR1 and CDR2 are DFQATT and SNEGSKA (reference sequence). V lost 5 bases, J lost 9 bases, and 18 bases lay in between. CDR3 length equals 13 residues. This CDR3 reads CSAPNSPRGTQYF. CDR3 bases: TGCAGTGCTCCTAATTCCCCCCGGGGGACGCAGTATTTT.

The chain is built from TRBV4-1 and TRBJ1-1; 7 bases are shared with TRBD1. CDR1 is MGHRA and CDR2 is YSYEKL in the germline V gene. The CDR3 length is 21 residues. J lost 0 bases, V lost 0 bases, and 19 bases had no gene match. The CDR3: CASSQDLTGLLFPRMNTEAFF. CDR3 sequence (DNA): TGCGCCAGCAGCCAAGATTTGACAGGGCTTTTGTTCCCCCGAATGAACACTGAAGCTTTCTTT.

The V and J genes are TRBV12-3 or TRBV12-4 and TRBJ2-1; no firm D call. The CDR3 extends over 14 amino acids. V was clipped by 5 bases and J by 2 bases, with 10 bases between them. CDR3 bases: TGTGCCAGCAGTCTACGTGCCCCCTACAATGAGCAGTTCTTC. Translating it yields CASSLRAPYNEQFF.

The rearrangement links TRBV19 to TRBJ1-2, with 8 bases that match TRBD1. Germline CDR1 is LNHDA and CDR2 is SQIVND (reference sequence). The CDR3 has 12 residues. The V segment lost 9 bases and the J segment 5 bases; nucleotides outside the gene matches: 5. The CDR3 region has the DNA TGTGCCAGCGCAGGACAGGGTTATGGCTACACCTTC. This encodes CASAGQGYGYTF.

This clonotype occurred a few times. The gene calls are TRBV6-5 and TRBJ1-2; a weak D match, TRBD1 (6 bases). The germline V gene encodes CDR1 MNHEY and CDR2 SVGAGI. The V end was cut by 0 bases, the J end by 4 bases, with 12 bases between. This CDR3 is 15 amino acids long. The CDR3 DNA sequence: TGTGCCAGCAGTTACTCGCAGGGGCCCTTCTATGGCTACACCTTC. This encodes CASSYSQGPFYGYTF.

CDR3 bases: TGTGCCAGCTCACCACCGGGACGGGATAGCAATCAGCCCCAGCATTTT. Residues: CASSPPGRDSNQPQHF. The genes are TRBV18 and TRBJ1-5, with D tentatively TRBD1 (5 bases). Trimming removed 0 bases from V and 0 bases from J, with 9 bases in between. Germline lookup yields CDR1 KGHSH and CDR2 LQKENI. This CDR3 has 16 residues.

The J gene is TRBJ2-7, the V gene TRBV11-3, with a tentative D call TRBD2 (6 bases). The CDR3 spans 15 residues. Trimming cost V 1 base and J 0 bases, with 10 bases left between them. Germline V gene lookup returns CDR1 SGHNT and CDR2 YENEEA. The CDR3 loop is CASSLAGLPSYEQYF. The CDR3, as DNA: TGTGCCAGCAGCTTAGCGGGACTGCCCTCCTACGAGCAGTACTTC.

This clonotype was counted once. The chain carries TRBV6-1 and TRBJ2-2; unclear D gene. CDR1 and CDR2 from the germline V gene are MNHNS and SASEGT. Trimming stripped 0 bases from V and 4 bases from J, with 6 bases between. The CDR3 has 14 amino acids. The DNA for the CDR3 is TGTGCCAGCAGTGAAGCGCTAATCACCGGGGAGCTGTTTTTT. This translates into CASSEALITGELFF.

The table lists this clonotype with a few counts. The chain uses TRBV18 and TRBJ1-6; 10 nucleotides align to TRBD1. This CDR3 has 15 residues. Unmatched junction bases numbered 2, after V lost 2 bases and J lost 7 bases. Germline assignment: CDR1 KGHSH and CDR2 LQKENI. The CDR3 region is CASSPGDRGNSPLHF. CDR3 sequence (DNA): TGTGCCAGCTCACCAGGGGACAGGGGAAATTCACCCCTCCACTTT. Variable domain in full (rest from reference TRBV18 and TRBJ1-6): NAGVMQNPRHLVRRRGQEARLRCSPMKGHSHVYWYRQLPEEGLKFMVYLQKENIIDESGMPKERFSAEFPKEGPSILRIQQVVRGDSAAYFCASSPGDRGNSPLHFGNGTRLTVT.

This clonotype has a handful of counts. The rearrangement uses TRBV20-1 and TRBJ2-5; D remains ambiguous. The CDR3 extends over 12 amino acids. Trimming left V 3 bases short and J 5 bases short, with 10 bases between. Germline values: CDR1 DFQATT, CDR2 SNEGSKA (reference sequence). CDR3 sequence: CSASPYWETQYF. CDR3 coding DNA: TGCAGTGCTAGTCCTTATTGGGAGACCCAGTACTTC.

This sequence joins TRBV6-1 and TRBJ1-2; no firm D call. CDR3 size: 12 residues. Germline assignment: CDR1 MNHNS and CDR2 SASEGT. Between the trimmed V and J ends, which lost 9 bases and 4 bases, there was a span of 12 bases. The CDR3 sequence: CASSFGVYGYTF. The CDR3, as DNA: TGTGCCAGTTCCTTTGGTGTCTATGGCTACACCTTC.

V and J are TRBV19 and TRBJ2-1, with 9 bases aligning to TRBD2. J gave up 7 bases and V 4 bases, and 5 bases lay outside the gene matches. Germline V gene lookup returns CDR1 LNHDA and CDR2 SQIVND (reference sequence). The CDR3 extends over 14 amino acids. The CDR3 reads CASSTRGGQNEQFF. In DNA form, the CDR3 reads TGTGCCAGTAGTACGCGGGGGGGCCAAAATGAGCAGTTCTTC.

The chain uses TRBV4-1 and TRBJ1-5, with D possibly being TRBD1 (5 bases). With 3 bases removed from V and 5 bases from J, the gap between germline ends came to 17 bases. Per germline, CDR1 MGHRA and CDR2 YSYEKL. The CDR3 totals 16 residues. The CDR3 sequence: CASSQPLGRVDQPQHF. The DNA of the CDR3 is TGCGCCAGCAGCCAGCCACTCGGCAGGGTCGATCAGCCCCAGCATTTT.

This clonotype was seen only a few times. V and J are TRBV21-1 and TRBJ1-5. TRBV21-1 is a known pseudogene. CDR3 length: 15 amino acids. The CDR3 DNA reads as TGTGCCAGCAGCAAAGACGGGAGAGAGTGTCGGCCCCAGCATTTT. It translates to CASSKDGRECRPQHF.

This clonotype was detected only a few times. This chain joins TRBV6-1 and TRBJ1-5; D gene ambiguous. The CDR3 consists of 13 residues. Germline V gene data show CDR1 as MNHNS and CDR2 as SASEGT. The V and J ends lost 6 bases and 5 bases respectively, with 11 bases between them. CDR3 in DNA: TGTGCCAGCAGAGATTGGATGGATCAGCCCCAGCATTTT. The encoded protein is CASRDWMDQPQHF.

V and J are TRBV2 and TRBJ1-2; D not resolved. The CDR3 covers 13 residues. In germline, CDR1 is SNHLY, CDR2 FYNNEI. V gave up 4 bases and J gave up 8 bases, with 14 bases separating them. The CDR3 loop is CASSAEGRRGYTF. DNA for the CDR3: TGTGCCAGCAGTGCGGAAGGGCGGCGGGGCTACACCTTC.

The CDR3 sequence: CSARDLHRGYGYTF. The CDR3 DNA follows: TGCAGTGCTAGAGATCTCCACAGGGGATATGGCTACACCTTC. V and J are TRBV20-1 and TRBJ1-2, with 7 bases that match TRBD1. Germline V gene sequence: CDR1 DFQATT, CDR2 SNEGSKA (reference sequence). V lost 0 bases, J lost 5 bases, and 6 bases stayed unmatched. This CDR3 comprises 14 residues.

The chain couples TRBV2 to TRBJ2-1, with a tentative D call TRBD1 (6 bases). Per germline, CDR1 SNHLY and CDR2 FYNNEI. CDR3 length equals 16 residues. Trimming cost V 6 bases and J 1 base, with 16 bases left between them. CDR3 sequence: CASSQSYRESYNEQFF. The CDR3, as DNA: TGTGCCAGCAGCCAGTCGTACAGGGAGTCCTACAATGAGCAGTTCTTC.

J is TRBJ1-1 and V is TRBV23-1; D is uncertain. TRBV23-1 is sorted into the ORF group, with uncertain function. The CDR3 spans 19 residues. V lost 0 bases and J 1 base, leaving 21 bases between the germline ends. The CDR3 region is CASSQSTVVKWVGNTEAFF. CDR3 bases: TGCGCCAGCAGTCAATCGACGGTAGTAAAATGGGTGGGGAACACTGAAGCTTTCTTT.

The rearrangement uses TRBV10-1 and TRBJ2-7; 7 nucleotides align to TRBD1. This CDR3 spans 17 amino acids. V lost 6 bases and J lost 4; bases outside the gene matches: 18. Germline V gene sequence: CDR1 WNHNN, CDR2 SYGVQD (reference sequence). The CDR3 loop is CASRARPTGVFLYEQYF. DNA of the CDR3: TGCGCCAGCAGAGCGCGACCCACAGGGGTCTTTTTATACGAGCAGTACTTC.

In this sample, this clonotype turned up a few times. V and J are TRBV6-2 or TRBV6-3 and TRBJ2-3; 7 positions match TRBD2. There are 16 residues in the CDR3. V shed 8 bases and J 0 bases; nucleotides not matched to a gene: 11. Germline CDR1 is MNHEY and CDR2 is SVGEGT. Here the CDR3 reads CASLDELAQSTDTQYF. The CDR3 DNA reads TGTGCCAGCCTAGATGAACTAGCGCAAAGCACAGATACGCAGTATTTT.

The sample holds a few counts of this clonotype. CDR3 DNA sequence: TGTGCCAGCAGTCAAGGCCACGGGACAGGGACTGAAAAACTGTTTTTT. Its protein is CASSQGHGTGTEKLFF. This chain connects TRBV11-1 to TRBJ1-4; 9 bases align to TRBD1. The CDR3 length is 16 residues. Per the germline V gene, CDR1 is SGHAT and CDR2 is FQDESV (reference sequence). Trimming cost V 6 bases and J 7 bases; bases outside gene matches: 12.

In its sample, this clonotype was seen a few times. V and J are TRBV30 and TRBJ2-7; D is unclear. The germline V and J ends were trimmed by 3 bases and 6 bases, with 12 bases remaining between them. Per germline, CDR1 GTSNPN and CDR2 SVGIG (reference sequence). The CDR3 is 12 amino acids. DNA of the CDR3: TGTGCCTGGAGAGCTCATCCCTTCGAGCAGTACTTC. This gives the protein CAWRAHPFEQYF.

The CDR3 here is CASSRDRVYGGYTF. The CDR3 DNA is TGTGCCAGCTCCAGGGACAGGGTTTATGGTGGCTACACCTTC. The chain uses TRBV2 and TRBJ1-2; 9 positions agree with TRBD1. The germline V gene has CDR1 SNHLY and CDR2 FYNNEI. The V gene end was trimmed by 8 bases and the J gene end by 7 bases; junction bases not matched to a gene: 11. This CDR3 is 14 amino acids long.

J is TRBJ1-1 and V is TRBV2; D not resolved. The ends were cut back, 2 bases at V and 1 base at J, with 5 bases in the middle. The CDR3 length is 13 residues. Germline assignment: CDR1 SNHLY and CDR2 FYNNEI. This chain's CDR3 is CASSEQRNTEAFF. The CDR3 DNA reads as TGTGCCAGCAGTGAACAGAGGAACACTGAAGCTTTCTTT.